Listed below are T cell receptor beta chains from one sample, sequenced in a study of T cell changes during pregnancy in multiple sclerosis. TCRdb's table, derived via immunoSEQ multiplex PCR, lists solely in-frame clones and lacks some. Among tens of thousands of clones, approximately 90% were seen once, and the ten largest hold 3% to 3.5%. Sequencing was performed on peripheral blood, taken before pregnancy. These receptors came from a female donor with multiple sclerosis, enrolled in a pregnancy study. The CDR3 runs from the conserved cysteine through the conserved F or W. The order of the fields is J gene, D gene, V gene, clone size, CDR3 DNA, CDR3 protein. D genes are given only for firm matches. Not all rows give a size; the values are once, few, many and, for expanded clones, a class.

TRBJ1-1 | NA | TRBV7-2 | NA | TGTGCCAGCAGCTTCTTTCGGGGTGACACTGAAGCTTTCTTT | CASSFFRGDTEAFF
TRBJ2-3 | NA | TRBV6-1 | NA | TGTGCCAGCAGTGAATTACTAGCCACTGGGGATACGCAGTATTTT | CASSELLATGDTQYF
TRBJ2-7 | TRBD2 | TRBV2 | once | TGTGCCAGCAGTGAAGCGGGGGTTAGCGGGAACTCCTACGAGCAGTACTTC | CASSEAGVSGNSYEQYF
TRBJ1-1 | TRBD1 | TRBV11-2 | NA | TGTGCCAGCAGCTTTCAGGGGGCAGCGAACACTGAAGCTTTCTTT | CASSFQGAANTEAFF
TRBJ2-2 | TRBD1 | TRBV27 | NA | TGTGCCAGCAGTTTATGGACAGGGGAAACCGGGGAGCTGTTTTTT | CASSLWTGETGELFF
TRBJ2-6 | TRBD1 | TRBV18 | NA | TGTGCCAGCTCACCGCCGGGACAGTACTTCTCTGGGGCCAACGTCCTGACTTTC | CASSPPGQYFSGANVLTF
TRBJ2-4 | NA | TRBV7-2 | NA | TGTGCCAGCAGCTCTCCTATAAACAGGGTCCTGAACATTCAGTACTTC | CASSSPINRVLNIQYF
TRBJ1-3 | TRBD1 | TRBV18 | NA | TGTGCCAGCTCACCAAGGCAACAGGGGGTCTCTGGAAACACCATATATTTT | CASSPRQQGVSGNTIYF
TRBJ2-3 | NA | TRBV29-1 | NA | TGCAGCGTTGATTCCTCGGGGGTAATCGGGCAGTATTTT | CSVDSSGVIGQYF
TRBJ2-7 | TRBD2 | TRBV9 | NA | TGTGCCAGCAGCCCTAGGGGACTAGTTGAGTACGAGCAGTACTTC | CASSPRGLVEYEQYF
TRBJ2-3 | NA | TRBV9 | NA | TGTGCCAGCAGCGTAGCGGTAGGGGAGGTTACAGATACGCAGTATTTT | CASSVAVGEVTDTQYF
TRBJ2-7 | TRBD2 | TRBV7-6 | NA | TGTGCCAGCAGCAGGACTAGCGGACCCTCCTACGAGCAGTACTTC | CASSRTSGPSYEQYF
TRBJ1-1 | TRBD1 | TRBV19 | NA | TGTGCCAGTAGTCCTGCTCTCAGGGGGACGGTGAACACTGAAGCTTTCTTT | CASSPALRGTVNTEAFF
TRBJ1-3 | NA | TRBV19 | NA | TGTGCCAGTAGTCCCTCGAGGGATGGAGGAAACACCATATATTTT | CASSPSRDGGNTIYF
TRBJ2-7 | NA | TRBV19 | NA | TGTGCCAGTAGTTTAACCGGGGATTGGGAGCAGTACTTC | CASSLTGDWEQYF
TRBJ1-4 | NA | TRBV27 | NA | TGTGCCAGCAGTTCGAGATCAACTAATGAAAAACTGTTTTTT | CASSSRSTNEKLFF
TRBJ2-1 | NA | TRBV7-8 | NA | TGTGCCAGCAGATTAGAAAGGGGTTCCTACAATGAGCAGTTCTTC | CASRLERGSYNEQFF
TRBJ2-7 | NA | TRBV15 | NA | TGTGCCACCAGCAGAGGACGTCGGGGGGCGCGAAGCTACGAGCAGTACTTC | CATSRGRRGARSYEQYF
TRBJ1-2 | NA | TRBV6-5 | once | TGTGCCAGCAGCCCTCCGGGGGGGGCAGGCTACACCTTC | CASSPPGGAGYTF
TRBJ2-5 | NA | TRBV5-6 | NA | TGTGCCAGCAGCTTGGCCCCGACAGTCCAAGAGACCCAGTACTTC | CASSLAPTVQETQYF
TRBJ2-2 | NA | TRBV2 | NA | TGTGCCAGCAGTGAAGCGCTCCTAGTCACCGGGGAGCTGTTTTTT | CASSEALLVTGELFF
TRBJ1-6 | TRBD1 | TRBV27 | few | TGTGCCACCAGGGAAGACAGGGGAATAGTGAATTCACCCCTCCACTTT | CATREDRGIVNSPLHF
TRBJ1-5 | NA | TRBV7-2 | NA | TGTGCCAGCAGCTTAATACAGGACCAGCCCCAGCATTTT | CASSLIQDQPQHF
TRBJ2-1 | NA | TRBV7-9 | NA | TGTGCCCTAGGCCGGCTAACCTACAATGAGCAGTTCTTC | CALGRLTYNEQFF
TRBJ1-1 | NA | TRBV28 | once | TGTGCCAGCAGCCGGACGACGACAGTGAACACTGAAGCTTTCTTT | CASSRTTTVNTEAFF
TRBJ1-2 | TRBD1 | TRBV19 | few | TGTGCCAGTATGTTGACAGGGCCGGTAAACCTCTATGGCTACACCTTC | CASMLTGPVNLYGYTF
TRBJ2-7 | TRBD1 | TRBV6-5 | NA | TGTGCCAGCAGTCGAGACAGGGACTACGAGCAGTACTTC | CASSRDRDYEQYF
TRBJ2-5 | NA | TRBV9 | NA | TGTGCCAGCAGCGTAGAGGACCGGGGGACCCAGTACTTC | CASSVEDRGTQYF
TRBJ2-1 | TRBD2 | TRBV5-6 | NA | TGTGCCAGCAGCTTGGCGAGCGGGGGCCAGAGCTCCTACAATGAGCAGTTCTTC | CASSLASGGQSSYNEQFF
TRBJ2-7 | TRBD1 | TRBV5-1 | NA | TGCGCCAGCAGCTTAGGGGGACAGGGGGGCTCGTACGAGCAGTACTTC | CASSLGGQGGSYEQYF
TRBJ2-3 | NA | TRBV27 | NA | TGTGCCAGCGGGGCCCTAAAATACTACACAGATACGCAGTATTTT | CASGALKYYTDTQYF